The 27 T cell receptor beta chains given below trace back to one sample, sequenced in a study of tissue T cells after allogeneic stem cell transplantation. TCRdb's table, derived via immunoSEQ multiplex PCR, lists solely in-frame clones and lacks some. The profile shows 1,300 or so clones, roughly 85% of them singletons. The input for sequencing was esophageal tissue, taken at autopsy. These receptors all stem from a male patient aged 40 to 69 with steroid-refractory graft-versus-host disease after an allogeneic stem cell transplant. Some of the T cells may derive from the graft donor.

V gene TRBV19 combines with J gene TRBJ1-1, with 10 bases matching TRBD1. The CDR3 is 16 residues long. The V gene end was trimmed by 7 bases and the J gene end by 3 bases; junction bases not matched to a gene: 11. CDR1 is LNHDA and CDR2 is SQIVND in the germline V gene (reference sequence). The CDR3 DNA is TGTGCCAGTACCAAAACCGGGACAGGGGCAGACACTGAAGCTTTCTTT. As protein: CASTKTGTGADTEAFF.

V usage is TRBV29-1 and J usage is TRBJ1-3, with 7 bases fitting TRBD1. This CDR3 has 15 residues. Germline CDR1 reads SQVTM; CDR2 reads ANQGSEA. V lost 7 bases to trimming and J lost 3 bases; unmatched junction nucleotides: 12. CDR3 loop: CSAREGAALGNTIYF. The CDR3 DNA reads TGCAGCGCAAGGGAGGGGGCAGCTCTTGGAAACACCATATATTTT.

The chain couples TRBV11-2 to TRBJ2-3; no definite D call. Trimming stripped 1 base from V and 5 bases from J, with 10 bases between. The germline V gene has CDR1 SGHAT and CDR2 FQNNGV. This CDR3 spans 14 amino acids. DNA of the CDR3: TGTGCCAGCAGCTTAGTAGGGCCCGGAGATACGCAGTATTTT. Translating gives CASSLVGPGDTQYF.

The chain couples TRBV19 to TRBJ1-2; D ambiguous. CDR1 is LNHDA and CDR2 is SQIVND in the germline V gene (reference sequence). V dropped 6 bases and J dropped 6 bases, with 5 bases sitting between them. The CDR3 loop spans 10 amino acids. The CDR3 DNA follows: TGTGCCAGTAGAATGAATGGCTACACCTTC. Its translation: CASRMNGYTF.

V and J are TRBV20-1 and TRBJ1-2; D not resolved. The CDR3 has 11 amino acids. The V end was cut by 1 base, the J end by 4 bases, with 4 bases between. The germline gives CDR1 DFQATT, CDR2 SNEGSKA (reference sequence). CDR3 in DNA: TGCAGTGCTAGAGGAAGCTATGGCTACACCTTC. Its protein is CSARGSYGYTF.

V and J are TRBV6-5 and TRBJ1-6, with D possibly being TRBD1 (5 bases). This CDR3 comprises 15 residues. CDR1 is MNHEY and CDR2 is SVGAGI in the germline V gene. Trimming pared 0 bases from V and 5 bases from J, leaving 8 bases between. The CDR3 nucleotides are TGTGCCAGCAGTTACTCAGGGGTTGATAATTCACCCCTCCACTTT. This codes for CASSYSGVDNSPLHF.

The CDR3 DNA follows: TGTGCCAGCAGTTACGAAGGGGGGGGAGGCAATCAGCCCCAGCATTTT. Translated, it gives CASSYEGGGGNQPQHF. The gene calls are TRBV6-6 and TRBJ1-5, with a tentative D call TRBD1 (6 bases). The CDR3 runs to 16 residues. Trimming stripped 2 bases from V and 2 bases from J, with 13 bases between. The germline V gene has CDR1 MNHNY and CDR2 SVGAGI (reference sequence).

The chain uses TRBV28 and TRBJ1-1; 11 nucleotides align to TRBD1. The CDR3 is made up of 15 amino acids. In germline, CDR1 is MDHEN, CDR2 SYDVKM. V was clipped by 6 bases and J by 5 bases; unmatched bases: 8. In nucleotides, the CDR3 is TGTGCCAGCAGGTGGACAGGGGGCGCAAGGACTGAAGCTTTCTTT. Its translation: CASRWTGGARTEAFF.

This chain connects TRBV5-8 to TRBJ2-7, with TRBD1 identical over 9 bases. This CDR3 has 16 residues. J was trimmed by 4 bases and V by 0 bases; bases with no gene match: 8. The germline CDR1 and CDR2 sequences are SGHTS and YDEGEE. DNA of the CDR3: TGTGCCAGCAGCTTGGGAGCCGGGACAGGGCCTTACGAGCAGTACTTC. Amino acids: CASSLGAGTGPYEQYF.

This clone was seen a handful of times. The rearrangement uses TRBV18 and TRBJ2-6, with D perhaps TRBD1 (5 bases). The CDR3 is 15 residues long. The V end lost 6 bases, the J end lost 4 bases, and 13 bases lay between the germline ends. The germline V gene encodes CDR1 KGHSH and CDR2 LQKENI. CDR3 in amino acids: CASSYRGTGANVLTF. As DNA, the CDR3 is TGTGCCAGCTCGTATAGGGGAACCGGGGCCAACGTCCTGACTTTC.

The J gene is TRBJ2-1, the V gene TRBV5-1; D not resolved. CDR3 size: 12 residues. Germline V lookup: CDR1 SGHRS, CDR2 YFSETQ. V lost 4 bases to trimming and J lost 10 bases, with 12 bases between them. As DNA, the CDR3 is TGCGCCAGCAGCGTTGGGGTCGCGGAGCAGTTCTTC. The encoded protein is CASSVGVAEQFF. Full variable domain (outside the CDR3, taken from reference TRBV5-1 and TRBJ2-1): KAGVTQTPRYLIKTRGQQVTLSCSPISGHRSVSWYQQTPGQGLQFLFEYFSETQRNKGNFPGRFSGRQFSNSRSEMNVSTLELGDSALYLCASSVGVAEQFFGPGTRLTVL.

This rearrangement joins TRBV4-2 to TRBJ2-3, with D perhaps assigned TRBD1 or TRBD2 (6 bases each). V was trimmed by 0 bases and J by 2 bases, leaving 12 bases between them. This CDR3 spans 16 amino acids. The germline CDR1 and CDR2 sequences are LGHNA and YNFKEQ. In DNA, the CDR3 is TGTGCCAGCAGCCAAGAGGGGGGCTCCCCCACAGATACGCAGTATTTT. Translated, it gives CASSQEGGSPTDTQYF.

This clone was detected only a few times. V and J are TRBV10-1 and TRBJ2-2, with D possibly called TRBD1 or TRBD2 (5 bases each). The germline gives CDR1 WNHNN, CDR2 SYGVQD (reference sequence). The CDR3 is 12 amino acids. Trimming took 4 bases from V and 6 from J, leaving 6 bases between them. CDR3 sequence: CASSGGAGELFF. The DNA for the CDR3 is TGCGCCAGCAGTGGAGGGGCCGGGGAGCTGTTTTTT.

V usage is TRBV5-1 and J usage is TRBJ2-5; 11 bases are shared with TRBD2. The ends lost 3 bases at V and 2 bases at J; junction bases unmatched: 3. The CDR3 is made up of 15 amino acids. From germline, CDR1 is SGHRS and CDR2 YFSETQ. The CDR3 reads CASSWGTSGQETQYF. CDR3 DNA sequence: TGCGCCAGCAGCTGGGGGACTAGCGGACAAGAGACCCAGTACTTC.

The chain is built from TRBV7-2 and TRBJ2-1, with TRBD2 matching 7 bases. The CDR3 contains 14 residues. V was clipped by 1 base and J by 8 bases; unmatched bases: 5. Germline V gene data show CDR1 as SGHTA and CDR2 as FQGNSA. Here the CDR3 DNA reads TGTGCCAGCAGCTTAGGGACTAGTGGCGATGAGCAGTTCTTC. Encoded protein: CASSLGTSGDEQFF.

This clone was counted between two and nine times. The chain has TRBV7-6 and TRBJ2-7; D possibly matches TRBD1 or TRBD2 (5 bases each). The CDR3 sequence is 17 residues long. Trimming removed 2 bases at V and 2 bases at J, with 19 bases between. The germline gives CDR1 SGHVS, CDR2 FNYEAQ. The CDR3 spells CASSLRVPRDPTYEQYF. The CDR3 DNA reads TGTGCCAGCAGCTTAAGGGTTCCCCGGGACCCAACCTACGAGCAGTACTTC.

The chain has TRBV7-8 and TRBJ1-5; D uncertain. Germline CDR1 SGHVS, CDR2 FQNEAQ. Trimming stripped 1 base from V and 6 bases from J, with 10 bases between. This CDR3 is built from 14 residues. CDR3 protein: CASSLELLSQPQHF. The CDR3 DNA reads TGTGCCAGCAGCTTAGAGCTACTCTCTCAGCCCCAGCATTTT.

This chain connects TRBV25-1 to TRBJ2-1, with TRBD2 matching 7 bases. V lost 4 bases and J lost 2; bases outside the gene matches: 8. The CDR3 is 16 residues long. Germline CDR1 reads MGHDK; CDR2 reads SYGVNS. The DNA of the CDR3 is TGTGCCAGCAGTGCCGCCGGGGGGACCGCCTACAATGAGCAGTTCTTC. This codes for CASSAAGGTAYNEQFF.

The table lists this clone with a count of one. The V call is TRBV2, the J call TRBJ2-7; D tentatively reads TRBD1 or TRBD2 (5 bases each). Germline V lookup: CDR1 SNHLY, CDR2 FYNNEI. V lost 4 bases to trimming and J lost 6 bases, with 19 bases between them. CDR3 size: 15 residues. As DNA, the CDR3 is TGTGCCAGCAGTGGGGCTGGGGCGGGTACGGCCGAGCAGTACTTC. It codes for CASSGAGAGTAEQYF.

The rearrangement uses TRBV6-5 and TRBJ2-3, with D tentatively TRBD1 (6 bases). CDR3 size: 13 residues. Germline assignment: CDR1 MNHEY and CDR2 SVGAGI. Trimming removed 8 bases at V and 1 base at J, with 10 bases between. The CDR3 coding sequence is TGTGCCAGCGGTAGACAGGGCACAGATACGCAGTATTTT. As protein: CASGRQGTDTQYF.

The gene calls are TRBV11-2 and TRBJ2-4; D not certain. Trimming removed 2 bases at V and 6 bases at J, with 8 bases between. Germline-derived CDR1 and CDR2 are SGHAT and FQNNGV. This CDR3 contains 13 residues. In nucleotides, the CDR3 is TGTGCCAGCAGCTTAAGGCCGGGAAACATTCAGTACTTC. Translation gives CASSLRPGNIQYF.

The chain combines TRBV19 with TRBJ1-1; 10 bases match TRBD1. The germline CDR1 and CDR2 sequences are LNHDA and SQIVND (reference sequence). This CDR3 spans 15 amino acids. V trimming: 5 bases; J trimming: 1 base; junction bases outside the gene matches: 4. This chain's CDR3 is CASSFRDRGNTEAFF. CDR3 coding DNA: TGTGCCAGTAGTTTTCGGGACAGGGGGAACACTGAAGCTTTCTTT. The entire variable domain, with the rest obtained from reference TRBV19 and TRBJ1-1, is as follows: DGGITQSPKYLFRKEGQNVTLSCEQNLNHDAMYWYRQDPGQGLRLIYYSQIVNDFQKGDIAEGYSVSREKKESFPLTVTSAQKNPTAFYLCASSFRDRGNTEAFFGQGTRLTVV.

The rearrangement links TRBV5-1 to TRBJ2-7, with 8 bases that match TRBD1. Germline CDR1 reads SGHRS; CDR2 reads YFSETQ. The CDR3 consists of 17 residues. The junction had 14 bases not matched to a gene; V was cut back by 5 bases and J by 1 base. CDR3: CASSQALGTGRSYEQYF. The CDR3 region has the DNA TGCGCCAGCAGTCAAGCCCTAGGGACAGGCCGTTCCTACGAGCAGTACTTC.

This chain uses TRBV4-1 with TRBJ2-7, with unresolved D. V was pared by 0 bases and J by 6 bases, with 9 bases between. The CDR3 is 13 residues long. The germline V gene encodes CDR1 MGHRA and CDR2 YSYEKL. CDR3 nucleotide sequence: TGCGCCAGCAGCCAAGACAGGTTTTCCGAGCAGTACTTC. As protein: CASSQDRFSEQYF.

The rearrangement joins TRBV29-1 to TRBJ2-6; D is perhaps TRBD1 or TRBD2 (5 bases each). V was trimmed by 7 bases and J by 0 bases, leaving 22 bases between them. Germline V gives CDR1 SQVTM, CDR2 ANQGSEA. The CDR3 spans 18 residues. CDR3 sequence reads: CSGLAAGTVNSGANVLTF. CDR3 nucleotides: TGCAGCGGCCTGGCAGCTGGGACGGTGAACTCTGGGGCCAACGTCCTGACTTTC.

This clone showed up just once. This chain uses TRBV2 with TRBJ2-3, with TRBD1 identical over 9 bases. The J segment lost 6 bases and the V segment lost 8 bases, leaving 9 bases of the junction unmatched. The CDR3 is made up of 14 amino acids. In germline, CDR1 is SNHLY, CDR2 FYNNEI. The CDR3 spells CASLTGGIWDTQYF. For the CDR3, the DNA is TGTGCCAGCCTTACAGGGGGCATTTGGGATACGCAGTATTTT.

CDR3 protein: CASSRQGSVSPLHF. In nucleotides, the CDR3 is TGTGCCAGCAGCCGACAGGGATCAGTTTCACCCCTCCACTTT. The V call is TRBV6-5, the J call TRBJ1-6; 7 nucleotides agree with TRBD1. Germline CDR1 reads MNHEY; CDR2 reads SVGAGI. This CDR3 comprises 14 residues. J lost 9 bases, V lost 6 bases, and 8 bases had no gene match.